This T cell receptor (beta chain) was sequenced during a study of blood T cell repertoires in COVID-19. Study context: Sites in the United States, Italy and Spain provided acute and convalescent COVID-19 samples.

The CDR3 covers 14 residues. Looked up from germline, CDR1 is SNHLY and CDR2 is FYNNEI. V lost 1 base to trimming and J lost 10 bases, with 14 bases between them. Only one count was recorded for this clone. Using immunoSEQ multiplex PCR, the repertoire was profiled, and TCRdb retains in-frame clones only, with some absent. Among 390,000 or so clones listed, 80% to 90% were seen once. This rearrangement joins TRBV2 to TRBJ2-1, with a possible D match to TRBD1 (5 bases). Sequenced: peripheral blood. This TCR came from a woman in her 30s with active or convalescent COVID-19. The CDR3 sequence: CASSEGTSGYEQFF. The DNA of the CDR3 is TGTGCCAGCAGTGAAGGAACCTCAGGGTACGAGCAGTTCTTC. The variable domain in full, with the rest retrieved from reference TRBV2 and TRBJ2-1, is EPEVTQTPSHQVTQMGQEVILRCVPISNHLYFYWYRQILGQKVEFLVSFYNNEISEKSEIFDDQFSVERPDGSNFTLKIRSTKLEDSAMYFCASSEGTSGYEQFFGPGTRLTVL.